This is a list of T cell receptor beta chains from one sample in a study of control samples from healthy donors and cancer patients. Clones were sequenced by immunoSEQ multiplex PCR, and TCRdb holds only the in-frame ones, with some missing. This sample has tens of thousands of clones; around four fifths occur once, and the top ten carry about 50%. What was sequenced was blood. The receptors here all came from a man aged 60 to 69 in good health. Both conserved end residues are part of each CDR3. D genes are given only for firm matches. Part of the rows lack a size; the others show once, few, many or a class for expanded clones.

V	J	length	size	D	DNA	CDR3
TRBV7-3	TRBJ1-2	16	few	NA	TGTGCCAGCAGCCTCCTCTCCGGGGGGCGCGGCTATGGCTACACCTTC	CASSLLSGGRGYGYTF
TRBV12-5	TRBJ1-2	14	NA	NA	TGTGCTAGTGGCACGGAGGAGGGGAGCTATGGCTACACCTTC	CASGTEEGSYGYTF
TRBV4-2	TRBJ2-1	18	NA	TRBD1	TGTGCCAGCAGCATGCAGGGGGTGCCTAGTCCTGAGGTCGATGAGCAGTTCTTC	CASSMQGVPSPEVDEQFF
TRBV6-6	TRBJ2-1	12	NA	NA	TGTGCCAGCAGTTACGACAGGACCGGGCAGTTCTTC	CASSYDRTGQFF
TRBV4-1	TRBJ2-7	13	NA	NA	TGCGCCAGCAGCCAAGAGTTAGGGTGGGAGCAGTACTTC	CASSQELGWEQYF
TRBV9	TRBJ2-2	12	NA	NA	TGTGCCAGCAGCCCGAACACCGGGGAGCTGTTTTTT	CASSPNTGELFF
TRBV25-1	TRBJ1-5	18	NA	TRBD1	TGTGCCAGCAGTGAATCGACAGGGGACTTTTATAGCAATCAGCCCCAGCATTTT	CASSESTGDFYSNQPQHF
TRBV28	TRBJ1-2	11	NA	NA	TGTGCCAGCACCCGTGGCTATGGCTACACCTTC	CASTRGYGYTF
TRBV25-1	TRBJ1-4	16	once	NA	TGTGCCAGCGTCTCCCCGGGGGGAGGAGTGCTTGAAAAACTGTTTTTT	CASVSPGGGVLEKLFF
TRBV6-6	TRBJ1-6	15	few	NA	TGTGCCAGCGGGCAGGGTTTCACCTATAATTCACCCCTCCACTTT	CASGQGFTYNSPLHF
TRBV27	TRBJ2-3	14	NA	NA	TGTGCCAGCAGCCTCCGAGTTGGCACAGATACGCAGTATTTT	CASSLRVGTDTQYF
TRBV28	TRBJ1-2	15	few	NA	TGTGCCAGCAGTTTGGGGGGAGGCCTTTGGTATGGCTACACCTTC	CASSLGGGLWYGYTF
TRBV19	TRBJ1-6	14	NA	NA	TGTGCCAGTAGTACCAGGGGTAAAGGATCACCCCCCCACTTT	CASSTRGKGSPPHF
TRBV5-1	TRBJ2-5	15	NA	NA	TGCGCCAGCAGCTTGCACACACTGGAGGAAGAGACCCAGTACTTC	CASSLHTLEEETQYF
TRBV6-5	TRBJ2-5	11	NA	TRBD1	TGTGCCACCAGGGGGTGGGAGACCCAGTACTTC	CATRGWETQYF
TRBV5-4	TRBJ1-6	14	NA	TRBD1	TGTGCCAGCAGCTTGACAGGGGGTAGCTCACCCCTCCACTTT	CASSLTGGSSPLHF
TRBV9	TRBJ1-1	12	NA	NA	TGTGCCAGCAGCAGGGATCACACTGAAGCTTTCTTT	CASSRDHTEAFF
TRBV29-1	TRBJ2-7	15	NA	NA	TGCAGCGTTGAAGATTCTGGACGGGGTTCCCACGAGCAGTACTTC	CSVEDSGRGSHEQYF
TRBV27	TRBJ1-2	15	NA	TRBD1	TGTGCCAGCAGTGATGACAGGGGAGCTAACTATGGCTACACCTTC	CASSDDRGANYGYTF
TRBV9	TRBJ1-3	13	NA	NA	TGTGCCAGCAGCGTAGATGTGGGGAACACCATATATTTT	CASSVDVGNTIYF
TRBV7-9	TRBJ1-1	14	NA	NA	TGTGCCAGCAGCTTCCAGAGACCCGGACCTGAAGCTTTCTTT	CASSFQRPGPEAFF
TRBV15	TRBJ1-5	16	NA	TRBD1	TGTGCCACCAGCAGAGAATTGTTCAGGGGGGACCAGCCCCAGCATTTT	CATSRELFRGDQPQHF
TRBV7-8	TRBJ1-5	15	NA	NA	TGTGCCAGCAGCTCTTACGGGGGAATAGGTCAGCCCCAGCATTTT	CASSSYGGIGQPQHF
TRBV19	TRBJ1-6	18	NA	TRBD1	TGTGCCAGTAGGAACTCCCGACAGGGGGCGGCCTATAATTCACCCCTCCACTTT	CASRNSRQGAAYNSPLHF
TRBV6-5	TRBJ2-4	15	NA	TRBD2	TGTGCCAGCAGTTACAGCGGGAATGGCAAAAACATTCAGTACTTC	CASSYSGNGKNIQYF
TRBV2	TRBJ2-5	15	NA	TRBD2	TGTGCCAGCACCCTACAGCGGGGGGGGCAAGAGACCCAGTACTTC	CASTLQRGGQETQYF
TRBV19	TRBJ2-2	13	NA	NA	TGTGCCAGTATCAGGTATAACACCGGGGAGCTGTTTTTT	CASIRYNTGELFF
TRBV21-1	TRBJ1-5	15	NA	NA	TGTGCCAGCATCTCGGACAGGGAAAGCAATCAGCCCCAGCATTTT	CASISDRESNQPQHF
TRBV2	TRBJ1-5	14	NA	NA	TGTGCCAGCAGTGAAAAAGTGAGCAATCAGCCCCAGCATTTT	CASSEKVSNQPQHF
TRBV6-2/TRBV6-3	TRBJ2-1	14	NA	NA	TGTGCCAGCAGCCTAAAGGGGGTAGGGAATGAGCAGTTCTTC	CASSLKGVGNEQFF
TRBV18	TRBJ1-2	14	NA	TRBD1	TGTGCCAGCTCAGAACAGGGGGAGAACTATGGCTACACCTTC	CASSEQGENYGYTF
TRBV4-3	TRBJ1-1	14	few	NA	TGCGCCAGCAGCCAAGATAAAGTGAACACTGAAGCTTTCTTT	CASSQDKVNTEAFF
TRBV27	TRBJ2-2	15	NA	NA	TGTGCCAGCAGCAAACAGCGCGCGAACACCGGGGAGCTGTTTTTT	CASSKQRANTGELFF
TRBV5-1	TRBJ1-4	15	NA	NA	TGCGCCAGCAGCTTGGAAGGCAGGTCTAATGAAAAACTGTTTTTT	CASSLEGRSNEKLFF
TRBV18	TRBJ1-6	15	NA	NA	TGTGCCAGCTCACGATCGGGTACGACGGAGTCACCCCTCCACTTT	CASSRSGTTESPLHF
TRBV7-6	TRBJ2-7	15	once	TRBD2	TGTGCCAGCAGCCCCGGGACTAGCGTTACCTACGAGCAGTACTTC	CASSPGTSVTYEQYF
TRBV3-1/TRBV3-2	TRBJ2-6	13	NA	NA	TGTGCCAGCAGCCTCCAGGGGGCCAACGTCCTGACTTTC	CASSLQGANVLTF
TRBV29-1	TRBJ1-1	13	NA	NA	TGCAGCGTTCAGGTGGGTTGGAACACTGAAGCTTTCTTT	CSVQVGWNTEAFF
TRBV15	TRBJ1-1	15	NA	NA	TGTGCCACCAGGAGAAGTAGGACCAAGCTCACTGAAGCTTTCTTT	CATRRSRTKLTEAFF
TRBV24-1	TRBJ2-1	14	few	NA	TGTGCCACCAGTGCTACGGCTAGGGACAATGAGCAGTTCTTC	CATSATARDNEQFF
TRBV7-9	TRBJ1-4	14	once	NA	TGTGCCAGCAGCGTGGCCTCGGGCAATGAAAAACTGTTTTTT	CASSVASGNEKLFF
TRBV5-4	TRBJ2-3	19	NA	TRBD2	TGTGCCAGCAGCCCAGGACTAGCGGGAGGGCGCGGTGGCACAGATACGCAGTATTTT	CASSPGLAGGRGGTDTQYF
TRBV6-2/TRBV6-3	TRBJ1-1	12	NA	TRBD1	TGTGCCAGCAGTCGCCCACAGGGGAAAGCTTTCTTT	CASSRPQGKAFF
TRBV29-1	TRBJ2-6	17	NA	NA	TGCAGCGTTCAGTCTCCACTAATACAAAGTCGGGCCAACGTCCTGACTTTC	CSVQSPLIQSRANVLTF
TRBV5-1	TRBJ2-2	16	NA	TRBD1	TGCGCCAGCAGCTGGGGCGGGACAGGGACCGCCGGGGAGCTGTTTTTT	CASSWGGTGTAGELFF
TRBV7-9	TRBJ1-1	14	NA	TRBD1	TGTGCCAGCAGCCTGACAGGGGGCAACACTGAAGCTTTCTTT	CASSLTGGNTEAFF
TRBV19	TRBJ2-1	17	once	TRBD2	TGTGCCAGTAGTCGAGAGTGGGCTAGCGGGAGGGGAAATGAGCAGTTCTTC	CASSREWASGRGNEQFF
TRBV2	TRBJ2-1	13	NA	NA	TGTGCCAGCATACTATTTAAAAGCAATGAGCAGTTCTTC	CASILFKSNEQFF
TRBV19	TRBJ1-1	15	few	NA	TGTGCCAGTACCCCTTGGGAGGGTCGGAACACTGAAGCTTTCTTT	CASTPWEGRNTEAFF
TRBV25-1	TRBJ1-2	15	few	NA	TGTGCCAGCAGTGAAGAGGGGGAGCCCCTGTATGGCTACACCTTC	CASSEEGEPLYGYTF
TRBV6-5	TRBJ1-3	12	NA	NA	TGTGCCAGCATGGGGGCTGGAAACACCATATATTTT	CASMGAGNTIYF
TRBV5-6	TRBJ2-7	13	NA	TRBD1	TGTGCCAGCACCATGTACAGGGGGCAGGAGCAGTACTTC	CASTMYRGQEQYF
TRBV4-1	TRBJ2-1	15	NA	TRBD1	TGCGCCAGCAGCTTACCAGGGGGCGCGTACAATGAGCAGTTCTTC	CASSLPGGAYNEQFF
TRBV2	TRBJ1-1	13	NA	NA	TGTGCCAGCAGTGCTGTCGAGAACACTGAAGCTTTCTTT	CASSAVENTEAFF
TRBV5-1	TRBJ2-1	12	NA	NA	TGCGCCAGCAGCTCAGGGGACAATGAGCAGTTCTTC	CASSSGDNEQFF
TRBV28	TRBJ1-2	14	NA	TRBD1	TGTGCCAGCCGGGCCGGGACAGGGGTTTATGGCTACACCTTC	CASRAGTGVYGYTF
TRBV5-4	TRBJ2-5	13	NA	NA	TGTGCCAGCAGCTTGGTTTCCGAAGAGACCCAGTACTTC	CASSLVSEETQYF